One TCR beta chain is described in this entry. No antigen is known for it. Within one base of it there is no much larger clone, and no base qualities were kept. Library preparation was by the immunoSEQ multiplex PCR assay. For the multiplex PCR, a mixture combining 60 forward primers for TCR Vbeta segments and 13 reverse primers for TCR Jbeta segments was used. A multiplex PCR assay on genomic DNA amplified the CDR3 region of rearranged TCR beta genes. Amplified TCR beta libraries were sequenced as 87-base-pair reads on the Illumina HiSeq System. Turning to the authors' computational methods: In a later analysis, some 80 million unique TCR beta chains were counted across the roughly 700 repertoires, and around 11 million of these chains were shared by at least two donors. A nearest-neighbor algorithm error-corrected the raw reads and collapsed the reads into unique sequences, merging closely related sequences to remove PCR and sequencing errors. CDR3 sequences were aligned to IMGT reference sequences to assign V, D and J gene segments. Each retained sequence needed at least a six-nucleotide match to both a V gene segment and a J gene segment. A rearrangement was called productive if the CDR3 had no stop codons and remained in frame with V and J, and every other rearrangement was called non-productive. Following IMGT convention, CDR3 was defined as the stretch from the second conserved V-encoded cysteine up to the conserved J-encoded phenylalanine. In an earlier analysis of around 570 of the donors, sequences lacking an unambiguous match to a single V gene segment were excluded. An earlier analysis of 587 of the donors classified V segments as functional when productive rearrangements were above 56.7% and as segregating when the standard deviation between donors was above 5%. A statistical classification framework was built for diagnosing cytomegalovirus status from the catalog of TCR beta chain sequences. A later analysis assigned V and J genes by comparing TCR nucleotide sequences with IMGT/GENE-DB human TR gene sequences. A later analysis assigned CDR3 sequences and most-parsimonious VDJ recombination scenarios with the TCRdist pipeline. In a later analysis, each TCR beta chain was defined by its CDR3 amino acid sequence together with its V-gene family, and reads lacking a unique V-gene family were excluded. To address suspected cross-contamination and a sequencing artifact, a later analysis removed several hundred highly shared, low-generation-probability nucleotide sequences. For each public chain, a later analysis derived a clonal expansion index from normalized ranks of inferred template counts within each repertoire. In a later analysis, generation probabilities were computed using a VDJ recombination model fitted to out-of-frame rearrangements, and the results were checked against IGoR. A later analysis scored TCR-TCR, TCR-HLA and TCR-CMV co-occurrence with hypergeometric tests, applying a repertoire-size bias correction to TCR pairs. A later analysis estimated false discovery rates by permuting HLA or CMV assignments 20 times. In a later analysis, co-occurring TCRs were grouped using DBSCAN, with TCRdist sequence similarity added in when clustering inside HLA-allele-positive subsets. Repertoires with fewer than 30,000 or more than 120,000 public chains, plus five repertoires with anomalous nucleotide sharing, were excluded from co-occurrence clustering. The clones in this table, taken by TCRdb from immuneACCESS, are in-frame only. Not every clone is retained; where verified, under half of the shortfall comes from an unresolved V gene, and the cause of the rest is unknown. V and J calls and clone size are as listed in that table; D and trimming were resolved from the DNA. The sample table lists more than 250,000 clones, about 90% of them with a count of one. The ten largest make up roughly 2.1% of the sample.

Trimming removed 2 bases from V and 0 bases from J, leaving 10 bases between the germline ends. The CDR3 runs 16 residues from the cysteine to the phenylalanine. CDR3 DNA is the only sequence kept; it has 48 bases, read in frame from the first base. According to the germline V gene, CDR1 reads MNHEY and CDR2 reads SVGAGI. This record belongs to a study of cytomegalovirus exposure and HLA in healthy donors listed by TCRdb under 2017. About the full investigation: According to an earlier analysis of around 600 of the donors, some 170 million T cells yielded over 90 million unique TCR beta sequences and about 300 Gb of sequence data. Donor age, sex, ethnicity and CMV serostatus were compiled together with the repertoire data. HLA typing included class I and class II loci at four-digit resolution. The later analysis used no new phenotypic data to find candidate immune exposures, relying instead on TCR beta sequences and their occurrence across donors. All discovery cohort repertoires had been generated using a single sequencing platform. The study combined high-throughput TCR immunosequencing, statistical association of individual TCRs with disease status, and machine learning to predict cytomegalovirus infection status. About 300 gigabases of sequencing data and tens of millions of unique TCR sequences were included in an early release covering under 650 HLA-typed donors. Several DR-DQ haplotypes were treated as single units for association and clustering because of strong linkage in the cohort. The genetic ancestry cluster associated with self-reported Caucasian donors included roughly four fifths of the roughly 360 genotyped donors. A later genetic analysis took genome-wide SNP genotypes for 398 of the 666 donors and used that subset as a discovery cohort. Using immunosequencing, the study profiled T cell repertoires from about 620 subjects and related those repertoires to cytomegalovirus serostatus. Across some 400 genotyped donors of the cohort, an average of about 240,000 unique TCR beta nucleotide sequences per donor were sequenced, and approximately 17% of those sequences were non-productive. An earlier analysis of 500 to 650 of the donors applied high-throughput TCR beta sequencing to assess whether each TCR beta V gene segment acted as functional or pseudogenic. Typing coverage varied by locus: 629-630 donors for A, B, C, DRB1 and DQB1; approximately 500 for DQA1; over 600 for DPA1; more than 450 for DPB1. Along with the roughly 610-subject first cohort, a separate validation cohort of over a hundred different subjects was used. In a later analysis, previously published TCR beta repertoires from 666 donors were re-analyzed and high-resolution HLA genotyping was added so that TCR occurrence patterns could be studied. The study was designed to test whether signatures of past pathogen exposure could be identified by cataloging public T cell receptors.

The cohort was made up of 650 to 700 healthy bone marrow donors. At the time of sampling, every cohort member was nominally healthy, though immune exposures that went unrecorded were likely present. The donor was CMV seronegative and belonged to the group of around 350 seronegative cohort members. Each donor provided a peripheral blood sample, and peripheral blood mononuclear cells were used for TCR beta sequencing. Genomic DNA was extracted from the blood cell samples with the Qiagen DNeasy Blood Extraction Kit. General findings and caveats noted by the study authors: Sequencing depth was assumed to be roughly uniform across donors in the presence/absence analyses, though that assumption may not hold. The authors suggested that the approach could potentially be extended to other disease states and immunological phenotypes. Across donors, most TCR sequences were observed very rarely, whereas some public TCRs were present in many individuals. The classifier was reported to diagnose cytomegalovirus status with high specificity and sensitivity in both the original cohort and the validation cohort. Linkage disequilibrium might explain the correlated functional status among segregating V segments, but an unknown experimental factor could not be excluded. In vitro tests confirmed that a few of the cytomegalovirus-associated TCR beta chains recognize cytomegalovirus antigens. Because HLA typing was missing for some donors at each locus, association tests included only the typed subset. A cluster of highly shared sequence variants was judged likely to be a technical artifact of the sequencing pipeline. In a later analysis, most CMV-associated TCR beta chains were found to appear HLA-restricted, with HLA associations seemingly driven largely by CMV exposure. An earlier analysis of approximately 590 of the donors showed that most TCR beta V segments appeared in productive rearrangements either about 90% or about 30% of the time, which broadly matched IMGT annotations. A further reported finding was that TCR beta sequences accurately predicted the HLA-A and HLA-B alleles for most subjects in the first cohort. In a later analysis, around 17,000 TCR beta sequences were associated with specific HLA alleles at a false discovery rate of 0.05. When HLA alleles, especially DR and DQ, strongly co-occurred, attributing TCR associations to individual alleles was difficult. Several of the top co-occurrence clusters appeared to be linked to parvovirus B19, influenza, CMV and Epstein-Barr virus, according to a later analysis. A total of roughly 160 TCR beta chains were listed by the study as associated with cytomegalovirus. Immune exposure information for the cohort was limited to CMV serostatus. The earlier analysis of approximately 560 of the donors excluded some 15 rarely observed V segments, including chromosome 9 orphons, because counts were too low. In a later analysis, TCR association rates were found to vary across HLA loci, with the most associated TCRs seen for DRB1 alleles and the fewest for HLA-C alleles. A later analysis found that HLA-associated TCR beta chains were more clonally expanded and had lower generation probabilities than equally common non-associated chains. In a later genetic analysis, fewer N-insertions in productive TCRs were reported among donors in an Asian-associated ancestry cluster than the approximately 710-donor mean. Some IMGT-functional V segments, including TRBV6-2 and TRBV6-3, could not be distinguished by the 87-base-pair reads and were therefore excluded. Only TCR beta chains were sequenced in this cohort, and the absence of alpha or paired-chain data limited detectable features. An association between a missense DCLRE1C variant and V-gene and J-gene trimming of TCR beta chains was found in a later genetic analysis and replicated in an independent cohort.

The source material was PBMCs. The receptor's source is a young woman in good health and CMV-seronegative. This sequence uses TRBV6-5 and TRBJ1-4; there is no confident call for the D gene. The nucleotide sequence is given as TGTGCCAGCAGTTACGAGGAGAACCCAACTAATGAAAAACTGTTTTTT. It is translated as CASSYEENPTNEKLFF.